A selection of T cell receptor beta chains follows, all from one sample in a study of blood T cell repertoires in COVID-19. Sequencing was performed with immunoSEQ multiplex PCR; in TCRdb, only in-frame clones are kept and a portion is missing. The sample records about 44,000 clones, 87% being singletons. The sequenced material came from peripheral blood. The receptor source for this set is a woman of 80 years or more in a cohort sampled during active or convalescent COVID-19. Each CDR3 is given with its conserved first and last residue. Fields, in order: V gene, J gene, clone size, D gene, CDR3 DNA, CDR3 protein. A D gene is named only where the DNA matches it firmly. Expanded clones get a size class; other rows say once, few or many, or leave the size out.

V gene: TRBV2
J gene: TRBJ2-5
clone size: once
D gene: NA
CDR3 DNA: TGTGCCAGCAGACCCGGACTGTTAAAAGAGACCCAGTACTTC
CDR3 protein: CASRPGLLKETQYF

V gene: TRBV30
J gene: TRBJ2-3
clone size: NA
D gene: TRBD2
CDR3 DNA: TGTGCCTGGTCCCCCGGGGGGGGCACAGATACGCAGTATTTT
CDR3 protein: CAWSPGGGTDTQYF

V gene: TRBV19
J gene: TRBJ2-7
clone size: few
D gene: NA
CDR3 DNA: TGTGCCAGTAGTATAAGGGGACTGGCCGCGTTCCACGAGCAGTACTTC
CDR3 protein: CASSIRGLAAFHEQYF

V gene: TRBV2
J gene: TRBJ1-5
clone size: NA
D gene: NA
CDR3 DNA: TGTGCCAGCAGTGATAGGGGCCTCCGGGGCAATCAGCCCCAGCATTTT
CDR3 protein: CASSDRGLRGNQPQHF

V gene: TRBV5-1
J gene: TRBJ2-3
clone size: NA
D gene: TRBD2
CDR3 DNA: TGCGCCAGCAGCTCGGGACTAGCGGACTCAGATACGCAGTATTTT
CDR3 protein: CASSSGLADSDTQYF

V gene: TRBV6-6
J gene: TRBJ1-2
clone size: NA
D gene: TRBD1
CDR3 DNA: TGTGCCAGTTTCGAGACAGGGCGCTATGGCTACACCTTC
CDR3 protein: CASFETGRYGYTF

V gene: TRBV7-8
J gene: TRBJ2-7
clone size: NA
D gene: TRBD1
CDR3 DNA: TGTGCCAGCAGCTTAGTCGGGTCAGGGACAGGGTGGTACGAGCAGTACTTC
CDR3 protein: CASSLVGSGTGWYEQYF

V gene: TRBV9
J gene: TRBJ2-1
clone size: NA
D gene: TRBD1
CDR3 DNA: TGTGCCAGCAGCGTAGACAGGGGGATTGTCAATGAGCAGTTCTTC
CDR3 protein: CASSVDRGIVNEQFF

V gene: TRBV6-2/TRBV6-3
J gene: TRBJ2-5
clone size: NA
D gene: NA
CDR3 DNA: TGTGCCAGCAGTCGGGGGAGCTCGGAGACCCAGTACTTC
CDR3 protein: CASSRGSSETQYF

V gene: TRBV7-9
J gene: TRBJ1-1
clone size: few
D gene: TRBD1
CDR3 DNA: TGTGCCAGCAGCTTAGCACAGGGGGCTGGTGAAGCTTTCTTT
CDR3 protein: CASSLAQGAGEAFF

V gene: TRBV5-4
J gene: TRBJ1-2
clone size: NA
D gene: NA
CDR3 DNA: TGTGCCAGCAGCTTGGGAGTGCGGGTGTATGGCTACACCTTC
CDR3 protein: CASSLGVRVYGYTF

V gene: TRBV10-3
J gene: TRBJ2-5
clone size: NA
D gene: TRBD2
CDR3 DNA: TGTGCCATCAGTGGAGCTAGCGGGGGGCTAAGAGAGACCCAGTACTTC
CDR3 protein: CAISGASGGLRETQYF

V gene: TRBV7-9
J gene: TRBJ1-3
clone size: NA
D gene: NA
CDR3 DNA: TGTGCCAGCAGCAACCGGGGGGCGCGTGGAAACACCATATATTTT
CDR3 protein: CASSNRGARGNTIYF

V gene: TRBV20-1
J gene: TRBJ1-2
clone size: NA
D gene: NA
CDR3 DNA: TGCAGTGCTAGTTCTCAGGGATTACCGGGCATTCGAGGAACCTTC
CDR3 protein: CSASSQGLPGIRGTF

V gene: TRBV7-7
J gene: TRBJ2-5
clone size: NA
D gene: TRBD2
CDR3 DNA: TGTGCTAGCAGCCCCGGTCTGAGCGGGAGAGACGGGACCCAGTACTTC
CDR3 protein: CASSPGLSGRDGTQYF

V gene: TRBV3-1/TRBV3-2
J gene: TRBJ2-5
clone size: NA
D gene: TRBD2
CDR3 DNA: TGTGCCAGCAGCCGACTACTAGCGGGGCATAAAGAGACCCAGTACTTC
CDR3 protein: CASSRLLAGHKETQYF

V gene: TRBV5-5
J gene: TRBJ1-5
clone size: NA
D gene: NA
CDR3 DNA: TGTGCCAGCAGCCCAATCCTGACAAAAGATCAGCCCCAGCATTTT
CDR3 protein: CASSPILTKDQPQHF

V gene: TRBV6-6
J gene: TRBJ1-3
clone size: once
D gene: NA
CDR3 DNA: TGTGCCAGCAGGTCGGGGGTCTTCTCTGGAAACACCATATATTTT
CDR3 protein: CASRSGVFSGNTIYF

V gene: TRBV6-6
J gene: TRBJ1-6
clone size: once
D gene: TRBD1
CDR3 DNA: TGTGCCAGCAGTCAAGGACAGGGCAGCAATTCACCCCTCCACTTT
CDR3 protein: CASSQGQGSNSPLHF

V gene: TRBV6-6
J gene: TRBJ1-6
clone size: once
D gene: TRBD1
CDR3 DNA: TGTGCCAGCAGTCAAAGACAGGGCAGCAATTCACCCCTCCACTTT
CDR3 protein: CASSQRQGSNSPLHF

V gene: TRBV12-3/TRBV12-4
J gene: TRBJ1-1
clone size: NA
D gene: NA
CDR3 DNA: TGTGCCAGCACCGGAGGGGGGAGGGAACGGGCTTTCTTT
CDR3 protein: CASTGGGRERAFF

V gene: TRBV11-2
J gene: TRBJ2-7
clone size: NA
D gene: TRBD2
CDR3 DNA: TGTGCCAGCAGCTTAGCAGTCGGCGGGGGGGCCTACGAGCAGTACTTC
CDR3 protein: CASSLAVGGGAYEQYF

V gene: TRBV6-6
J gene: TRBJ1-4
clone size: NA
D gene: TRBD1
CDR3 DNA: TGTGCCAGCAGTCCGCCGGGACAGGCGGCAAAACTGTTTTTT
CDR3 protein: CASSPPGQAAKLFF

V gene: TRBV2
J gene: TRBJ1-2
clone size: few
D gene: NA
CDR3 DNA: TGTGCCAGCAGTGATGGGGGGTTTCTAGGCTACACCTTC
CDR3 protein: CASSDGGFLGYTF

V gene: TRBV7-8
J gene: TRBJ1-2
clone size: NA
D gene: NA
CDR3 DNA: TGTGCCAGCGCACTACCGATGGACTATGGCTACACCTTC
CDR3 protein: CASALPMDYGYTF

V gene: TRBV11-3
J gene: TRBJ2-3
clone size: NA
D gene: NA
CDR3 DNA: TGTGCCAGCAGCTCTAAGCGGACTAGCACAGATACGCAGTATTTT
CDR3 protein: CASSSKRTSTDTQYF

V gene: TRBV3-1/TRBV3-2
J gene: TRBJ2-7
clone size: NA
D gene: NA
CDR3 DNA: TGTGCCAGCAGCCAAGGTTTTGCGGGGACCTACGAGCAGTACTTC
CDR3 protein: CASSQGFAGTYEQYF

V gene: TRBV11-2
J gene: TRBJ2-1
clone size: NA
D gene: TRBD2
CDR3 DNA: TGTGCCAGCAGCTTAGTTCTAGCGGGACCTAACAATGAGCAGTTCTTC
CDR3 protein: CASSLVLAGPNNEQFF

V gene: TRBV9
J gene: TRBJ1-4
clone size: NA
D gene: NA
CDR3 DNA: TGTGCCAGCAGCCGGGGGGGTAATGAAAAACTGTTTTTT
CDR3 protein: CASSRGGNEKLFF

V gene: TRBV10-3
J gene: TRBJ1-4
clone size: once
D gene: NA
CDR3 DNA: TGTGCCATCAGTGATCCGCAGGGGAAGTTGACTAATGAAAAACTGTTTTTT
CDR3 protein: CAISDPQGKLTNEKLFF

V gene: TRBV27
J gene: TRBJ1-3
clone size: NA
D gene: TRBD1
CDR3 DNA: TGTGCCAGCAGTTTTCCCCGGACAGGTAACTTCTCTGGAAACACCATATATTTT
CDR3 protein: CASSFPRTGNFSGNTIYF

V gene: TRBV9
J gene: TRBJ2-7
clone size: NA
D gene: NA
CDR3 DNA: TGTGCCAGCAGCCCCGACCTCCACAGAGCCTACGAGCAGTACTTC
CDR3 protein: CASSPDLHRAYEQYF

V gene: TRBV19
J gene: TRBJ2-2
clone size: NA
D gene: NA
CDR3 DNA: TGTGCCAGTCTTTCGGTGAACACCGGGGAGCTGTTTTTT
CDR3 protein: CASLSVNTGELFF

V gene: TRBV5-1
J gene: TRBJ1-1
clone size: NA
D gene: NA
CDR3 DNA: TGCGCCAGCAGCCTCCAGGGGAACACTGAAGCTTTCTTT
CDR3 protein: CASSLQGNTEAFF

V gene: TRBV19
J gene: TRBJ2-3
clone size: NA
D gene: TRBD1
CDR3 DNA: TGTGCCAGTAGTTTCGGACAGGTCTACACAGATACGCAGTATTTT
CDR3 protein: CASSFGQVYTDTQYF

V gene: TRBV5-8
J gene: TRBJ2-5
clone size: NA
D gene: TRBD2
CDR3 DNA: TGTGCCAGCAGCTTGGGATTAGCGGGGGGACTCAACATTAAAGAGACCCAGTACTTC
CDR3 protein: CASSLGLAGGLNIKETQYF

V gene: TRBV4-1
J gene: TRBJ2-1
clone size: NA
D gene: NA
CDR3 DNA: TGCGCCAGCAGCCAAGAGGCGGGAACCTACTACAATGAGCAGTTCTTC
CDR3 protein: CASSQEAGTYYNEQFF

V gene: TRBV13
J gene: TRBJ2-3
clone size: once
D gene: NA
CDR3 DNA: TGTGCCAGCAGCTTTGAGGATACGCAGTATTTT
CDR3 protein: CASSFEDTQYF

V gene: TRBV9
J gene: TRBJ2-5
clone size: NA
D gene: TRBD1
CDR3 DNA: TGTGCCAGCAGCGTAGAGGGCGGGACAGGCGGGGAGACCCAGTACTTC
CDR3 protein: CASSVEGGTGGETQYF

V gene: TRBV5-1
J gene: TRBJ2-7
clone size: NA
D gene: NA
CDR3 DNA: TGCGCCAGCAGCCGAATGGCTCTCAGCTCCTACGAGCAGTACTTC
CDR3 protein: CASSRMALSSYEQYF

V gene: TRBV3-1/TRBV3-2
J gene: TRBJ2-2
clone size: NA
D gene: TRBD1
CDR3 DNA: TGTGCCAGCAGTTTCACAGGATCAAGGGGGCCCGGGGAGCTGTTTTTT
CDR3 protein: CASSFTGSRGPGELFF

V gene: TRBV11-2
J gene: TRBJ2-1
clone size: NA
D gene: NA
CDR3 DNA: TGTGCCAGCAGCTCTAGTGGGAGCTCCTACAATGAGCAGTTCTTC
CDR3 protein: CASSSSGSSYNEQFF